The entry below describes one T cell receptor (beta chain). The antigen is not known. The libraries were made with immunoSEQ version 4 in survey mode. Profiling relied on immunoSEQ multiplex PCR, and the TCRdb table lists in-frame clones only, not all of them. Of approximately 39,000 clones in the sample, 75% to 85% were seen once. The data are from a study of persistence of HIV-infected CD4 T cells. The stimulus was an HIV-1 Gag 15-mer peptide pool, around 1.1 ug/peptide/mL. CD40L/CD69 double-negative CD45RO-high memory CD4+ T cells were collected. Per the germline V gene, CDR1 is SGHRS and CDR2 is YFSETQ. With V trimmed by 6 bases and J by 2 bases, 5 bases remained unmatched. CDR3 length: 15 amino acids.

The chain employs TRBV5-1 and TRBJ1-3; 10 bases fit TRBD1. The sequencing here drew on cultured CD4+ T cells from PBMCs, taken from a patient who received antiretroviral therapy. The receptor's source is an adult with HIV. The donor label of this sample is uncertain. CDR3 sequence reads: CASTLDRGPGNTIYF. The DNA for the CDR3 is TGCGCCAGCACCTTAGACAGGGGGCCTGGAAACACCATATATTTT.